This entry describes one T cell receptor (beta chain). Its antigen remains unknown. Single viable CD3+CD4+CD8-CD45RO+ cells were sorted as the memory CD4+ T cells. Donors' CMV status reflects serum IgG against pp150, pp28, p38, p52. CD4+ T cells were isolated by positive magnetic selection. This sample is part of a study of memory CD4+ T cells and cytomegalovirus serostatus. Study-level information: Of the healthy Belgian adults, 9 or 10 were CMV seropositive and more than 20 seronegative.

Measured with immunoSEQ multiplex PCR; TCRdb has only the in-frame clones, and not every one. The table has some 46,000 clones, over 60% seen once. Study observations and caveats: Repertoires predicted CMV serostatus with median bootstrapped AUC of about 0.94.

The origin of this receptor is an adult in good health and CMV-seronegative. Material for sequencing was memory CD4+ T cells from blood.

This CDR3 is CASSPGGSRSYNEQFF. The DNA for the CDR3 is TGTGCCAGCAGCCCCGGTGGGAGCCGCTCCTACAATGAGCAGTTCTTC. The chain carries TRBV7-3 and TRBJ2-1; TRBD2 is a possible D gene (5 bases). CDR3 length: 16 residues. The germline gives CDR1 SGHTA, CDR2 FQGTGA. Trimming stripped 5 bases from V and 0 bases from J, with 14 bases between.